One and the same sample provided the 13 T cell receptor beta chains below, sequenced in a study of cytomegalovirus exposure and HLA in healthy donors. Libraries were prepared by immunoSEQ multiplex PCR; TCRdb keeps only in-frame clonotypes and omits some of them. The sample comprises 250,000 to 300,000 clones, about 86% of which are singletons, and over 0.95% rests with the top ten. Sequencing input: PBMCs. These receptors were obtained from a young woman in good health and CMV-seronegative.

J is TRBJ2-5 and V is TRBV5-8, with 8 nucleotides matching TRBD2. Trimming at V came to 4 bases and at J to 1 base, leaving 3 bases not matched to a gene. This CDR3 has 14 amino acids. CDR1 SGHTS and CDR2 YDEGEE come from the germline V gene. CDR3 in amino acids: CASSAGGLQETQYF. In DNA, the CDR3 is TGTGCCAGCAGCGCGGGGGGCCTCCAAGAGACCCAGTACTTC.

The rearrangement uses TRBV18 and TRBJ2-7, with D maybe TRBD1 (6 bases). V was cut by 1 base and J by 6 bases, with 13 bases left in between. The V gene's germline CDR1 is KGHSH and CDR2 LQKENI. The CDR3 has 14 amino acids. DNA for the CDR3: TGTGCCAGCTCACCACGGCCAGGGGAAGGCGAGCAGTACTTC. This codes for CASSPRPGEGEQYF.

CDR3 amino acids: CASRRPGNQDSPLHF. CDR3 in DNA: TGTGCCAGCCGTCGTCCGGGAAATCAGGATTCACCCCTCCACTTT. The V gene is TRBV6-6, the J gene TRBJ1-6; D remains ambiguous. The CDR3 loop spans 15 amino acids. From germline, CDR1 is MNHNY and CDR2 SVGAGI (reference sequence). V was clipped by 8 bases and J by 8 bases, with 19 bases between them.

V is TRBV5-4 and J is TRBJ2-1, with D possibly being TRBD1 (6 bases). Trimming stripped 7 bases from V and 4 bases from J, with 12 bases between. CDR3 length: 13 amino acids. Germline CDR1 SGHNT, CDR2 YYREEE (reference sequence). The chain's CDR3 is CASGPDRYNEQFF. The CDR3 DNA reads TGTGCCAGCGGCCCGGACAGATACAATGAGCAGTTCTTC.

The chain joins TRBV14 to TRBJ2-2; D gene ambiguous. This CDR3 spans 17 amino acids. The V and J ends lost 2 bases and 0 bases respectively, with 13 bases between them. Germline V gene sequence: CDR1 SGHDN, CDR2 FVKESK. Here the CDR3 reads CASSQLSQFANTGELFF. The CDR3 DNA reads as TGTGCCAGCAGCCAATTGTCTCAGTTCGCGAACACCGGGGAGCTGTTTTTT.

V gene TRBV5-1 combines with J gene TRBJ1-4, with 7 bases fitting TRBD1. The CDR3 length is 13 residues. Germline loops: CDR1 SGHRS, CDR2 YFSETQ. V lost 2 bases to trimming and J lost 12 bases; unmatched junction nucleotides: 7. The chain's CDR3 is CASSLHDRVELFF. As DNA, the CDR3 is TGCGCCAGCAGCTTACACGACAGGGTTGAACTGTTTTTT.

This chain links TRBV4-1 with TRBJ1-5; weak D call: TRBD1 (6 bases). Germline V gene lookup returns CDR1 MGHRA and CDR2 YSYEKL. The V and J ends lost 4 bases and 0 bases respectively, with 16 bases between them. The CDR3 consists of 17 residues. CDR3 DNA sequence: TGCGCCAGCAGCCCAGCCATGACAGGAGGTAGCAATCAGCCCCAGCATTTT. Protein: CASSPAMTGGSNQPQHF.

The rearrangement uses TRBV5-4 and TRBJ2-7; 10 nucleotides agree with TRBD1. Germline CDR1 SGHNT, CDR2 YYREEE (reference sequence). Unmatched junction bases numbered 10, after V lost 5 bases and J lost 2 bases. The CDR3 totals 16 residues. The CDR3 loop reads CASSYPSGTGAYEQYF. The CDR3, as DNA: TGTGCCAGCAGTTATCCCTCCGGGACAGGGGCCTACGAGCAGTACTTC.

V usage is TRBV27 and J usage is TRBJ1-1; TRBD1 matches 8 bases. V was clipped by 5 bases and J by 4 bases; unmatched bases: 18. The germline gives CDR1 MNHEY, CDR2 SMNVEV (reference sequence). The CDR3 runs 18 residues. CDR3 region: CASSPYRTGLRTSTEAFF. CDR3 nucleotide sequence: TGTGCCAGCAGTCCCTACCGGACAGGGCTAAGGACAAGCACTGAAGCTTTCTTT.

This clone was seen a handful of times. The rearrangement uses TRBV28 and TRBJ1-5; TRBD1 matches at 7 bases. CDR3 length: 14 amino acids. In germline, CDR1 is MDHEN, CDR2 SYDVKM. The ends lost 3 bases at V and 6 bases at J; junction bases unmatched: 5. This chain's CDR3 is CASSFFRGVQPQHF. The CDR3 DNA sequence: TGTGCCAGCAGTTTCTTCAGGGGGGTTCAGCCCCAGCATTTT. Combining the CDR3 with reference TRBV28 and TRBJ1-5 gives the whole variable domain DVKVTQSSRYLVKRTGEKVFLECVQDMDHENMFWYRQDPGLGLRLIYFSYDVKMKEKGDIPEGYSVSREKKERFSLILESASTNQTSMYLCASSFFRGVQPQHFGDGTRLSIL.

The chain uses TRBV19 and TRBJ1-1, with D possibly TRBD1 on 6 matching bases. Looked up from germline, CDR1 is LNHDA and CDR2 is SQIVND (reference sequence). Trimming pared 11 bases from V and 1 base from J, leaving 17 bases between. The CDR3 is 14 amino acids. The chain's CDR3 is CASQAGGPNTEAFF. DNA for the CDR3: TGTGCCTCACAGGCGGGGGGCCCGAACACTGAAGCTTTCTTT.

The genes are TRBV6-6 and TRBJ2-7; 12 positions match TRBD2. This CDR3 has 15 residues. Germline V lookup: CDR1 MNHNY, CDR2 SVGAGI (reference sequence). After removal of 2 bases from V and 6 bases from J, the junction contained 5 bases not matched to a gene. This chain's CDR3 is CASSYRLAGEGEQYF. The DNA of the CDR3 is TGTGCCAGCAGTTACCGACTAGCGGGAGAAGGCGAGCAGTACTTC.

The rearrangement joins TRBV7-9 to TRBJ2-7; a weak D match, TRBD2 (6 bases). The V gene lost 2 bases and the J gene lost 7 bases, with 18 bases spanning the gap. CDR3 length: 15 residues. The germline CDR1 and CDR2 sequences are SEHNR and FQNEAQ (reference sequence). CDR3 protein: CASSLTGAGTGEQYF. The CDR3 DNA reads TGTGCCAGCAGCTTAACCGGGGCGGGGACCGGGGAGCAGTACTTC.